This T cell receptor (beta chain) was documented in a study of cytomegalovirus exposure and HLA in healthy donors. Primers included in the PCR were 60 Vbeta and 13 Jbeta primers. Here immunoSEQ multiplex PCR was the method, and the copy in TCRdb shows in-frame clones only, minus some. The table records around 150,000 clones, over 75% of them present only once. V dropped 1 base and J dropped 4 bases, with 11 bases sitting between them. The CDR3 spans 14 residues. The germline CDR1 and CDR2 sequences are GTSNPN and SVGIG (reference sequence). The chain employs TRBV30 and TRBJ1-5, with D hard to call. The clonotype originates from a woman aged 18-35 years in good health and CMV-seronegative. Sequencing was done on a sample of PBMCs. The CDR3 loop is CAWSEVAKNQPQHF. The CDR3 DNA sequence: TGTGCCTGGAGTGAAGTGGCCAAAAATCAGCCCCAGCATTTT.